This TCR beta chain originates from a study of response to subunit inactivated influenza vaccine. This clonotype was observed a handful of times. Its target is not known. Germline assignment: CDR1 LGHNA and CDR2 YSLEER. V was clipped by 0 bases and J by 2 bases; unmatched bases: 7. The CDR3 is made up of 16 amino acids. Each CDR3 protein is one row after TCRdb ran MiXCR on the RT-PCR reads. The data show some 480,000 distinct CDR3 sequences, approximately 11% seen once. Overall study results and limits: Each seasonal influenza vaccination recruits few new T cells, the authors suggested.

Specimen: PBMCs from blood, collected 45 days after vaccination. The clonotype was recovered from a man in his fifties who received an inactivated influenza vaccine. V is TRBV4-3 and J is TRBJ2-7, with 7 nucleotides matching TRBD2. The CDR3 region is CASSQDLASGAYEQYF. In nucleotides, the CDR3 is TGCGCCAGCAGCCAAGACCTAGCTAGCGGAGCCTACGAGCAGTACTTC.